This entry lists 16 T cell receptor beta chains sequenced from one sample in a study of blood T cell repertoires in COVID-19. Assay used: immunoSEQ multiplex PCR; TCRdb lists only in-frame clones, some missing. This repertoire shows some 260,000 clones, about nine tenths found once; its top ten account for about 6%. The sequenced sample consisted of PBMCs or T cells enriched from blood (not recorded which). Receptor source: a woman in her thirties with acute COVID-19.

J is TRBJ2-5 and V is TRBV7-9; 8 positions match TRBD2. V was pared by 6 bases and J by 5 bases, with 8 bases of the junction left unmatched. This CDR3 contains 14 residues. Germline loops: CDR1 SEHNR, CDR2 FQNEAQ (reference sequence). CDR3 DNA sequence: TGTGCCAGCAGAGAACCGGGACTAGGGGAGACCCAGTACTTC. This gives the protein CASREPGLGETQYF. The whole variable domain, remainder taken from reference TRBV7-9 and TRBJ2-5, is DTGVSQNPRHKITKRGQNVTFRCDPISEHNRLYWYRQTLGQGPEFLTYFQNEAQLEKSRLLSDRFSAERPKGSFSTLEIQRTEQGDSAMYLCASREPGLGETQYFGPGTRLLVL.

CDR3 DNA: TGCGCCAGCAGCCAAGTGGGGGCGTTTGGCAATCAGCCCCAGCATTTT. Translated, it gives CASSQVGAFGNQPQHF. The rearrangement joins TRBV4-1 to TRBJ1-5, with D possibly matching TRBD1 (6 bases). Trimming stripped 1 base from V and 2 bases from J, with 12 bases between. The CDR3 extends over 16 amino acids. The germline V gene encodes CDR1 MGHRA and CDR2 YSYEKL.

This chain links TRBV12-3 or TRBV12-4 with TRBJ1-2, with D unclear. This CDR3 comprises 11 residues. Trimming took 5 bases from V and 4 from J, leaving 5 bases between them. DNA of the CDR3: TGTGCCAGCAGTCCGGTCTATGGCTACACCTTC. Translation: CASSPVYGYTF.

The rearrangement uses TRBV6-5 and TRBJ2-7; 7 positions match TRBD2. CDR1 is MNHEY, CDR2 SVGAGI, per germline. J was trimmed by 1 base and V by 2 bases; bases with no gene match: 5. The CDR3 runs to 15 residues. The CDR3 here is CASSYGGAGSYEQYF. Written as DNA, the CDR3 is TGTGCCAGCAGTTACGGGGGAGCGGGATCCTACGAGCAGTACTTC.

CDR3 sequence (DNA): TGTGCCAGCTCCCCGCGTTCCCCAGGGGGAGGTTCACCCCTCCACTTT. Translating gives CASSPRSPGGGSPLHF. V gene TRBV18 combines with J gene TRBJ1-6; 7 nucleotides match TRBD1. Germline V gene data show CDR1 as KGHSH and CDR2 as LQKENI. The CDR3 runs 16 residues. Trimming took 6 bases from V and 9 from J; bases not matched to a gene: 14.

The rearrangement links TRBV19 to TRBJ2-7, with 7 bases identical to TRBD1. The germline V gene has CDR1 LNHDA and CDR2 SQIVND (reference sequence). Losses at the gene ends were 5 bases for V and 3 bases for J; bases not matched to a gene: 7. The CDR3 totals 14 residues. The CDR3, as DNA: TGTGCCAGTAGTCCGCTGGGACAGCTCTACGAGCAGTACTTC. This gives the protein CASSPLGQLYEQYF.

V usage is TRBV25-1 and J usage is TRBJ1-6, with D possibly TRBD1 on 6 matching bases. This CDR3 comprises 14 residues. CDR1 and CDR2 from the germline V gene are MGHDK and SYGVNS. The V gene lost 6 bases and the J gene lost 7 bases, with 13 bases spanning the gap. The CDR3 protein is CASRRGHENSPLHF. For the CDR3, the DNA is TGTGCCAGCAGAAGGGGACACGAGAATTCACCCCTCCACTTT.

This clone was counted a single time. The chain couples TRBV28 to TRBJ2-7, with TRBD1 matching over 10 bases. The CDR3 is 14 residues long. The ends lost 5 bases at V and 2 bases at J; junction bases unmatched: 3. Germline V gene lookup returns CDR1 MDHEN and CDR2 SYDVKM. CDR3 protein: CASSRTGGAYEQYF. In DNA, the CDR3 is TGTGCCAGCAGTCGGACAGGGGGAGCCTACGAGCAGTACTTC.

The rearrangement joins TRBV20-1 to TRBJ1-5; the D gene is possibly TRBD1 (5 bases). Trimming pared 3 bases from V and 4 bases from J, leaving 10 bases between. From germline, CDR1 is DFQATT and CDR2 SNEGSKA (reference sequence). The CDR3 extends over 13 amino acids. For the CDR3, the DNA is TGCAGTGCTAGTTGGGGGACTAATCAGCCCCAGCATTTT. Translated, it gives CSASWGTNQPQHF.

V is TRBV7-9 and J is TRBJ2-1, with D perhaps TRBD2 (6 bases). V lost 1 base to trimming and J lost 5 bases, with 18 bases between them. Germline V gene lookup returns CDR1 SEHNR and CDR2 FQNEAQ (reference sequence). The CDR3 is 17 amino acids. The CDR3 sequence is CASSLEIRTGGNNEQFF. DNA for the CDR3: TGTGCCAGCAGCTTAGAAATAAGGACTGGGGGGAACAATGAGCAGTTCTTC.

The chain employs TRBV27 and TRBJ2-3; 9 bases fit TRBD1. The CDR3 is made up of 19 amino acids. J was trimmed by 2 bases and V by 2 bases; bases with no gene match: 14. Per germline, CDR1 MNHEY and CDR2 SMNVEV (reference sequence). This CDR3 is CASSLGRGTGRGYTDTQYF. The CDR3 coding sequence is TGTGCCAGCAGTTTAGGGAGAGGGACAGGGAGGGGATACACAGATACGCAGTATTTT.

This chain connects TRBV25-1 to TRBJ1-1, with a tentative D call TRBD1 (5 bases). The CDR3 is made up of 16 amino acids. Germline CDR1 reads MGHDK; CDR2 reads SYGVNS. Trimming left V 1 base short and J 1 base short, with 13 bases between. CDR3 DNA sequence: TGTGCCAGCAGTGAATGGGCGTTGGGGCCGAACACTGAAGCTTTCTTT. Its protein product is CASSEWALGPNTEAFF.

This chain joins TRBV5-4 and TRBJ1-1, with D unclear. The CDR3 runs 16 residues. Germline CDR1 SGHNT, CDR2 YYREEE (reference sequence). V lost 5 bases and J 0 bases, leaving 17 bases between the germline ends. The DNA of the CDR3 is TGTGCCAGCAGTATGATAGCCGGCCGCATGAACACTGAAGCTTTCTTT. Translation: CASSMIAGRMNTEAFF.

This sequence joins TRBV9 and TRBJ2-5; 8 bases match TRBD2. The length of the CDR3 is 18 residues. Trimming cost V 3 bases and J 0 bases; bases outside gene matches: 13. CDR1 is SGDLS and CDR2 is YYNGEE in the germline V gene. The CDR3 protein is CASSAGGLAGSYQETQYF. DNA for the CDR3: TGTGCCAGCAGCGCCGGGGGCCTAGCGGGCTCGTACCAAGAGACCCAGTACTTC.

CDR3 DNA: TGCGCCAGCAGGGAAGGGACAGGGACGTTCGCTAATGAAAAACTGTTTTTT. Residues: CASREGTGTFANEKLFF. The genes are TRBV10-2 and TRBJ1-4; 9 bases align to TRBD1. With V trimmed by 6 bases and J by 3 bases, 11 bases remained unmatched. Germline V gene lookup returns CDR1 WSHSY and CDR2 SAAADI. The CDR3 extends over 17 amino acids.

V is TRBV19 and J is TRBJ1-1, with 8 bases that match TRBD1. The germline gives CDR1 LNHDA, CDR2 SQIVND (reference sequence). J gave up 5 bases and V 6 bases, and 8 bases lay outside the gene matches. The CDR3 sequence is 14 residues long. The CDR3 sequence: CASRSGQGGTEAFF. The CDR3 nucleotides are TGTGCCAGTAGAAGTGGACAGGGAGGGACTGAAGCTTTCTTT.